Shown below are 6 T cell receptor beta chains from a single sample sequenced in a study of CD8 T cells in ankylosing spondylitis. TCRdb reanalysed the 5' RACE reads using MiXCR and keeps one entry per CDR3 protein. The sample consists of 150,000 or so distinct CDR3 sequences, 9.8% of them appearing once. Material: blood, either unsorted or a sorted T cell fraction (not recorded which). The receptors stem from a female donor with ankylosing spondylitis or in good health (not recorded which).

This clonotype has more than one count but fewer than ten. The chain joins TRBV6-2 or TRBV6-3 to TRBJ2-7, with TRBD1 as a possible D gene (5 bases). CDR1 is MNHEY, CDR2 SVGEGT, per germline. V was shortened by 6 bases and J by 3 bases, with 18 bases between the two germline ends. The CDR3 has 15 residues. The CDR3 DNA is TGTGCCAGCAGCAATAATGGGGCTGGTTTCTACGAGCAGTACTTC. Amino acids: CASSNNGAGFYEQYF.

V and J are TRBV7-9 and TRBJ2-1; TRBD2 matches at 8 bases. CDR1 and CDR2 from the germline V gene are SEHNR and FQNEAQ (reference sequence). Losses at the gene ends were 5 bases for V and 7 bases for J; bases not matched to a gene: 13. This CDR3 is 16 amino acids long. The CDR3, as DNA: TGTGCCAGCAGCCTCCCCACGGGAGGGGTCATAAATGAGCAGTTCTTC. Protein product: CASSLPTGGVINEQFF.

CDR3 protein: CASSPEEAPYNEQFF. CDR3 nucleotide sequence: TGTGCCAGCAGCCCAGAGGAGGCCCCCTACAATGAGCAGTTCTTC. The rearrangement joins TRBV3-1 to TRBJ2-1; D might be TRBD2 (5 bases). Germline CDR1 LGHDT, CDR2 YNNKEL (reference sequence). The CDR3 consists of 15 residues. The V and J ends lost 4 bases and 2 bases respectively, with 12 bases between them.

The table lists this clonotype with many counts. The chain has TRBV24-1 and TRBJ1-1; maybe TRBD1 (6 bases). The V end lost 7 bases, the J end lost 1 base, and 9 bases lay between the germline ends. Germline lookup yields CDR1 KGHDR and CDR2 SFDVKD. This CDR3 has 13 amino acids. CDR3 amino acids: CATSRGGNTEAFF. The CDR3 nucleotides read TGTGCCACCAGCAGGGGAGGGAACACTGAAGCTTTCTTT.

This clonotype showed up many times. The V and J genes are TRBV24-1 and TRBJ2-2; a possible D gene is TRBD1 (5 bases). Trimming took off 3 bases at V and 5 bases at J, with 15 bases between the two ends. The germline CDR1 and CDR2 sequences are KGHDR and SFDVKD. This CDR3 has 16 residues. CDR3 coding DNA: TGTGCCACCAGTGATGCGACAGAAATCTGGACCGGGGAGCTGTTTTTT. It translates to CATSDATEIWTGELFF.

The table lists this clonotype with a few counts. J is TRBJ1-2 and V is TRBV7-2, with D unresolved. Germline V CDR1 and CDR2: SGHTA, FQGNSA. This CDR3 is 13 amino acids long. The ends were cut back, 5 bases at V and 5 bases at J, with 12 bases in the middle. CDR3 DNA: TGTGCCAGCAGCCCCCTAATAAAATATGGCTACACCTTC. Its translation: CASSPLIKYGYTF.